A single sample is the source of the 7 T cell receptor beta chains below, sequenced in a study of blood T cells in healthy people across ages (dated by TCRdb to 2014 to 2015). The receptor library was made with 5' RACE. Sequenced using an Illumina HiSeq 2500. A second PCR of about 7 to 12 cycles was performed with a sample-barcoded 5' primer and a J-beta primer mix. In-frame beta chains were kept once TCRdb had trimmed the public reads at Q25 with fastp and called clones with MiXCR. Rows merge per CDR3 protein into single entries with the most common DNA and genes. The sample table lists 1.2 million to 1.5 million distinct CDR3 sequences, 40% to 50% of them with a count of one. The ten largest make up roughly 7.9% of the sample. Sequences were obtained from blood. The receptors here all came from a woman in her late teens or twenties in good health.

CDR3 bases: TGTGCCAGCAGTTCCGCAACGGGGGCGCGGGAGACCCAGTACTTC. Its translation is CASSSATGARETQYF. The chain uses TRBV6-5 and TRBJ2-5; perhaps D is TRBD1 or TRBD2 (6 bases each). The germline gives CDR1 MNHEY, CDR2 SVGAGI. With 4 bases removed from V and 5 bases from J, the gap between germline ends came to 17 bases. CDR3 length: 15 amino acids.

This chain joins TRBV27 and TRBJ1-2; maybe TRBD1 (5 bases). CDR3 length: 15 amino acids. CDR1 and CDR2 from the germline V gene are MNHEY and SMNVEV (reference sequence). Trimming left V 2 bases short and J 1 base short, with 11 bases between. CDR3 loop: CASSLTGQGNYGYTF. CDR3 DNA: TGTGCCAGCAGTTTAACGGGGCAGGGTAACTATGGCTACACCTTC.

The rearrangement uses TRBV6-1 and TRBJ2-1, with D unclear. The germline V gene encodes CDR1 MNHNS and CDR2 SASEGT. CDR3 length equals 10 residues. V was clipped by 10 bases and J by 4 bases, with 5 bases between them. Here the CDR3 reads CANNYNEQFF. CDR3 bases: TGTGCCAACAATTACAATGAGCAGTTCTTC.

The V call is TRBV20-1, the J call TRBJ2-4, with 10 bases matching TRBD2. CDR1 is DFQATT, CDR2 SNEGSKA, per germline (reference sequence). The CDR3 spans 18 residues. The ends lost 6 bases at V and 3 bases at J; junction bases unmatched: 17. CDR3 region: CSARGELAGRLGKNIQYF. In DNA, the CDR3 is TGCAGTGCCCGAGGGGAACTAGCGGGGCGTTTGGGCAAAAACATTCAGTACTTC.

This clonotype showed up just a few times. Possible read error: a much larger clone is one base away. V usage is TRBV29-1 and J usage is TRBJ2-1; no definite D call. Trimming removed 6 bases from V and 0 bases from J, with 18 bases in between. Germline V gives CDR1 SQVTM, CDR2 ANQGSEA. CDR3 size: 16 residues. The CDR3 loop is CSVGGFGGSSYNEQFF. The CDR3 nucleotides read TGCAGCGTCGGTGGGTTCGGCGGAAGCTCCTACAATGAGCAGTTCTTC.

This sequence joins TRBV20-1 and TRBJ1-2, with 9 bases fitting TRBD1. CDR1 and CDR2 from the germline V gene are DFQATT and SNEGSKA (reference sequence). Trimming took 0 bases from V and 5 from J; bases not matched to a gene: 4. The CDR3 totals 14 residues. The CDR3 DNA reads TGCAGTGCTAGAGAAGGGACAGGGTCTTATGGCTACACCTTC. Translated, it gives CSAREGTGSYGYTF.

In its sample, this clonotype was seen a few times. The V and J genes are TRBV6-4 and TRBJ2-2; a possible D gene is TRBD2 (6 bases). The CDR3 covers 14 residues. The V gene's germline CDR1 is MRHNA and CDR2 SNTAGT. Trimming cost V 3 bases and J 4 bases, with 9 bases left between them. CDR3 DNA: TGTGCCAGCAGTGAGGGCGGGACCACCGGGGAGCTGTTTTTT. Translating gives CASSEGGTTGELFF.